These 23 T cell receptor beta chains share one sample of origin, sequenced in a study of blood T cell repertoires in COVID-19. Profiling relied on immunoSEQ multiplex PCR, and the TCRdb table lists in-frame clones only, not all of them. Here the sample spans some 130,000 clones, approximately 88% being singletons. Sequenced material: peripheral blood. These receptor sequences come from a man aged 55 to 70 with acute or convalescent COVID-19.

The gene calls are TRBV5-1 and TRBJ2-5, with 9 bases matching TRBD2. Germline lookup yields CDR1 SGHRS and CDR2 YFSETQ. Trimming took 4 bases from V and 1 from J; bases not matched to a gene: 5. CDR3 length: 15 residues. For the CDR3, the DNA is TGCGCCAGCAGCCTGCGGACTAGCGCCCAAGAGACCCAGTACTTC. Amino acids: CASSLRTSAQETQYF.

The CDR3 spells CASTSGRGVADTQYF. CDR3 sequence (DNA): TGTGCCAGCACATCTGGGCGGGGGGTGGCAGATACGCAGTATTTT. The V gene is TRBV28, the J gene TRBJ2-3, with 8 bases that match TRBD2. The V and J ends lost 7 bases and 4 bases, in that order; junction bases with no gene match: 10. The CDR3 is 15 residues long. CDR1 and CDR2 (germline): MDHEN, SYDVKM.

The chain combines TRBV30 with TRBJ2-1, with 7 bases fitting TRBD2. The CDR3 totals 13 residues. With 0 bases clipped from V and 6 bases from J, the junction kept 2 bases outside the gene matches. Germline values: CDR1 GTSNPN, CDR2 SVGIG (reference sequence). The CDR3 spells CAWSVTGGNEQFF. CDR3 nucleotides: TGTGCCTGGAGTGTAACGGGAGGCAATGAGCAGTTCTTC.

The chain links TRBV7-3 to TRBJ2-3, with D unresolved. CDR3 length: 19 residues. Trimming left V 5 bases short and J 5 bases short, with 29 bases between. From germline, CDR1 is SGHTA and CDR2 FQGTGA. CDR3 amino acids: CASSPRPLKTRTVEDTQYF. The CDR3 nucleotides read TGTGCCAGCAGCCCTAGGCCGCTAAAAACACGCACGGTTGAAGATACGCAGTATTTT.

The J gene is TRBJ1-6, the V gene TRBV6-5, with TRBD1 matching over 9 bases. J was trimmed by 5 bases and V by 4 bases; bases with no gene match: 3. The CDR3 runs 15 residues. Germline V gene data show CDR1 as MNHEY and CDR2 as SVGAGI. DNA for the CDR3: TGTGCCAGCAGTTTACAGGGGGCTCATAATTCACCCCTCCACTTT. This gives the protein CASSLQGAHNSPLHF.

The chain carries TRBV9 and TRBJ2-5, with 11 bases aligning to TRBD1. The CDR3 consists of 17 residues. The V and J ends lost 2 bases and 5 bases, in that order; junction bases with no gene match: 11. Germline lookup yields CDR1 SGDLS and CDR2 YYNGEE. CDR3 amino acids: CASSVLPGQGVVETQYF. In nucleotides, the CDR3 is TGTGCCAGCAGCGTCTTACCGGGACAGGGGGTCGTGGAGACCCAGTACTTC.

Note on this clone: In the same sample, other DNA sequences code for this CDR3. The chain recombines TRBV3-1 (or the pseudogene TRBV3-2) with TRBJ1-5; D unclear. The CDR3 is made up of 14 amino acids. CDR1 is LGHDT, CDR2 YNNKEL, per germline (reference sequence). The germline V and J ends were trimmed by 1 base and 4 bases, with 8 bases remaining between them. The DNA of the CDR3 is TGTGCCAGCAGCCAAGGGGCCTCTAATCAGCCCCAGCATTTT. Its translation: CASSQGASNQPQHF.

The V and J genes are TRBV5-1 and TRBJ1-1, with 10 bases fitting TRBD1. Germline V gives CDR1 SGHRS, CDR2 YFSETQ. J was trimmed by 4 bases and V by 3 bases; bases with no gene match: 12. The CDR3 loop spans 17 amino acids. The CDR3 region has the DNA TGCGCCAGCAGCTACACGGGACAGGGGAAGGGTATCACTGAAGCTTTCTTT. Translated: CASSYTGQGKGITEAFF.

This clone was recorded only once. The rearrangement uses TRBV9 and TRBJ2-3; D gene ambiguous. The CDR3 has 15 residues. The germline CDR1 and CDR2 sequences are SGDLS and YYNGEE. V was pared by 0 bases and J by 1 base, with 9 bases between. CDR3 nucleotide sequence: TGTGCCAGCAGCGTAGGAGGTGTTGGCACAGATACGCAGTATTTT. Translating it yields CASSVGGVGTDTQYF.

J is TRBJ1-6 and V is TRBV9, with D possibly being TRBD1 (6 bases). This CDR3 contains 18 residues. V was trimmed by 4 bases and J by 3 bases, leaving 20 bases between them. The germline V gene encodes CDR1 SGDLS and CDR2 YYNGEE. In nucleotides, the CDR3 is TGTGCCAGCAGCTCCCAAGCAGGGGTACGGGACTATAATTCACCCCTCCACTTT. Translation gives CASSSQAGVRDYNSPLHF.

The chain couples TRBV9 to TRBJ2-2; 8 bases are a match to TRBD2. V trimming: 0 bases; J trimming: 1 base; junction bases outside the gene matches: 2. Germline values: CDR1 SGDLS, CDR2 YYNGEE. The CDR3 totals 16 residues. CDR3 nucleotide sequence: TGTGCCAGCAGCGTAGGAAGCGGGGGGAACACCGGGGAGCTGTTTTTT. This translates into CASSVGSGGNTGELFF.

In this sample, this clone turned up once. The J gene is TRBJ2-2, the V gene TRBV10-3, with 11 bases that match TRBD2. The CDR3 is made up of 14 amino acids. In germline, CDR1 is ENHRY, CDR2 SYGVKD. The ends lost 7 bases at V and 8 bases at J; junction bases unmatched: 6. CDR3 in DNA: TGTGCCATCACTCAACTAGCGGGAGCGGGGGAGCTGTTTTTT. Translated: CAITQLAGAGELFF.

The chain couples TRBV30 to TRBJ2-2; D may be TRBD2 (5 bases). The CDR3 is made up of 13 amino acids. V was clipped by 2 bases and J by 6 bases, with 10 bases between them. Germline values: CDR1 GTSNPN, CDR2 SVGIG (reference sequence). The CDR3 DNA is TGTGCCTGGAGTTACGGCGGGTCCGGGGAGCTGTTTTTT. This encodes CAWSYGGSGELFF.

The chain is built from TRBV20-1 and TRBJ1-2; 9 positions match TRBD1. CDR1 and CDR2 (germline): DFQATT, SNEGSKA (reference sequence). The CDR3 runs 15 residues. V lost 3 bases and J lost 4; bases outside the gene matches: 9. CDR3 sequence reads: CSASRPPDRGYGYTF. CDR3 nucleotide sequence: TGCAGTGCTAGTCGCCCCCCGGACAGGGGCTATGGCTACACCTTC.

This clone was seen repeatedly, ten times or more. CDR3 amino acids: CASRRQADYGYTF. The CDR3 DNA follows: TGCGCCAGCAGAAGACAGGCAGACTATGGCTACACCTTC. The chain recombines TRBV5-1 with TRBJ1-2, with a tentative D call TRBD1 (6 bases). From germline, CDR1 is SGHRS and CDR2 YFSETQ. This CDR3 has 13 amino acids. With 5 bases removed from V and 3 bases from J, the gap between germline ends came to 11 bases. Complete variable domain (other parts from reference TRBV5-1 and TRBJ1-2): KAGVTQTPRYLIKTRGQQVTLSCSPISGHRSVSWYQQTPGQGLQFLFEYFSETQRNKGNFPGRFSGRQFSNSRSEMNVSTLELGDSALYLCASRRQADYGYTFGSGTRLTVV.

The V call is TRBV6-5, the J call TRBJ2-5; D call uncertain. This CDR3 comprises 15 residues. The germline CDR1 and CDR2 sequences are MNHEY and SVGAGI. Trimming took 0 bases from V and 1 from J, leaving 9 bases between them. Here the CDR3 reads CASSYSCPSQETQYF. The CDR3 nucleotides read TGTGCCAGCAGTTACTCTTGTCCGAGCCAAGAGACCCAGTACTTC.

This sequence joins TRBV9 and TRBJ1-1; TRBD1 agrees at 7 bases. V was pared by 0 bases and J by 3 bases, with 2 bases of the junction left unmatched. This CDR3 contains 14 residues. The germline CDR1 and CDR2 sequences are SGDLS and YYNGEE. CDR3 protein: CASSVDRGDTEAFF. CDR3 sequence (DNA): TGTGCCAGCAGCGTAGACAGGGGCGACACTGAAGCTTTCTTT.

This chain's CDR3 is CASSKGLAAYNEQFF. For the CDR3, the DNA is TGCGCCAGCAGTAAGGGTTTAGCGGCCTACAATGAGCAGTTCTTC. V usage is TRBV10-1 and J usage is TRBJ2-1; possible D gene TRBD2, 6 bases. Germline-derived CDR1 and CDR2 are WNHNN and SYGVQD (reference sequence). Between the trimmed V and J ends, which lost 5 bases and 2 bases, there was a span of 13 bases. The CDR3 covers 15 residues.

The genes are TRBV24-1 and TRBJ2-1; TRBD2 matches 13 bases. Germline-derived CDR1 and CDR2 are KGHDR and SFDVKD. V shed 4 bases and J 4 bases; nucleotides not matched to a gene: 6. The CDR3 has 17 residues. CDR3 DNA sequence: TGTGCCACCAGTGACCCGGGACTAGCGGGAATATACAATGAGCAGTTCTTC. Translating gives CATSDPGLAGIYNEQFF.

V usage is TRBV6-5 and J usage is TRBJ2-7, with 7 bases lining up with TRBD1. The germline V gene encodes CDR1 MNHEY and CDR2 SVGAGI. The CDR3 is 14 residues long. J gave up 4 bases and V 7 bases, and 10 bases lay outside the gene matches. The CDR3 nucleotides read TGTGCCAGCAAAAAAACGACAGGGTTATACGAGCAGTACTTC. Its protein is CASKKTTGLYEQYF.

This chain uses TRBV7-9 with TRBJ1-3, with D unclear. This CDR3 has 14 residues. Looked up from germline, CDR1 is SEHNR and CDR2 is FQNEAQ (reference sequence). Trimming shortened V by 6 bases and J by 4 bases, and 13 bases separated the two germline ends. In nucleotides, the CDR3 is TGTGCCAGCAGATCCCGAGGTCCCGGAAACACCATATATTTT. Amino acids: CASRSRGPGNTIYF.

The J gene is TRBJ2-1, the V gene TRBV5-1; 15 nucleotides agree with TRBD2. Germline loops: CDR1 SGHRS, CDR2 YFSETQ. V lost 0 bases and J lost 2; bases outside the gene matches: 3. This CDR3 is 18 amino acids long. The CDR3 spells CASSLARTSGGAYNEQFF. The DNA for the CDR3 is TGCGCCAGCAGCTTGGCTAGGACTAGCGGGGGGGCCTACAATGAGCAGTTCTTC.

CDR3 protein: CASRYLRGTYEQYF. The CDR3, as DNA: TGTGCCAGCAGGTACCTCAGGGGAACCTACGAGCAGTACTTC. The J gene is TRBJ2-7, the V gene TRBV5-4; D possibly corresponds to TRBD1 (6 bases). The CDR3 loop spans 14 amino acids. Trimming pared 5 bases from V and 2 bases from J, leaving 14 bases between. Looked up from germline, CDR1 is SGHNT and CDR2 is YYREEE (reference sequence).